This TCR beta chain was identified in a study of blood T cell repertoires in COVID-19 (dated by TCRdb to 2020 to 2022). Context from the whole study: The collaborator samples originated in the United States, Italy and Spain and spanned the acute and convalescent phases of COVID-19. The prospective study material was composed of cDNA or gDNA derived from T cells, B-cell-depleted T cells, or PBMCs. Subjects who had been exposed to COVID-19, were actively infected with it, or had recovered from it provided the deeply sampled blood TCRbeta repertoires that made up the dataset. The repertoires were released in a freely available public database meant as a resource for research on the immune response to SARS-CoV-2. Samples came from the ongoing ImmuneRACE study (first 160 participants) plus 1,254 subjects from 6 global collaborators. Nearly every sample came with metadata listing a de-identified subject ID, COVID-19 status, age in years and sex. Where HLA class I and class II types were available, the types were taken from metadata supplied by the sample provider, not from assay-based typing. What the research found in general, with its limitations: The quantity of clinical and demographic metadata differed by source and by participant and was supplied without curation.

TCRbeta CDR3 regions were amplified from genomic DNA using the immunoSEQ Assay, a bias-controlled multiplex PCR. The original methods were these. Nucleated cell counts per sample were estimated from amplification of reference gene primers within the assay. To quantify the absolute abundance of each unique TCRbeta CDR3 rearrangement, sequence reads were collapsed and filtered. For each sample, productive Simpson clonality was calculated by taking the square root of Simpson's diversity index across productive rearrangements. TCRdb provides this immuneACCESS table in a form limited to in-frame rearrangements. Some clones are lacking; in checked studies, under half of them reflect an unresolved V gene, and why the rest are absent is not known. V and J calls and clone size are given by that table; D and trimming were obtained from the DNA. Within this sample are more than 95,000 clones, with 86% of them counted one time only. Together, the top ten hold roughly 5.4% of the sample.

Points on this clone: What this receptor recognizes is not known. It has no much larger one-base neighbor in the sample; base qualities were not kept.

The collaborating institutions used their own protocols to collect whole blood in K2EDTA tubes. For TCRbeta analysis, collaborators shipped samples in one of three forms: frozen whole blood, isolated PBMCs, or DNA extracted from either of those sample types. The CDR3 numbers 16 residues from cysteine through phenylalanine. Only CDR3 DNA remains: 48 bases, in frame from the first base. According to the germline V gene, CDR1 reads KGHSY and CDR2 reads FQNENV. The V end loses 0 bases and the J end loses 0 bases, and a stretch of 12 bases separates them. The chain is made from TRBV16 and TRBJ2-7; tentative D gene TRBD2, with 6 bases matching. The receptor comes from a human donor in a cohort sampled during active COVID-19. Sequenced material: peripheral blood. The CDR3 region: CASSQSWTTSSYEQYF. DNA sequence: TGTGCCAGCAGCCAATCGTGGACTACGAGCTCCTACGAGCAGTACTTC.